This T cell receptor (beta chain) was sequenced for a study of blood T cell repertoires in COVID-19. Looking at the study overall: T cells, B-cell-depleted T cells, or PBMCs provided the cDNA or gDNA that served as material.

Some clones are missing from TCRdb's copy, which holds only in-frame ones; the method was immunoSEQ multiplex PCR. The sample contains more than 200,000 clones, almost 90% of which appear only once. This clone was recorded only once. V shed 4 bases and J shed 5 bases, with 11 bases lying between them. CDR3 length: 14 amino acids. Germline V gives CDR1 LNHDA, CDR2 SQIVND (reference sequence). Sequencing was carried out using peripheral blood. The source of this sequence is an elderly man with acute or convalescent COVID-19. V and J are TRBV19 and TRBJ2-2; tentative D call: TRBD1 (5 bases). The CDR3 is CASSTTRDTGELFF. For the CDR3, the DNA is TGTGCCAGTAGTACAACCAGGGATACCGGGGAGCTGTTTTTT. Full variable domain (missing parts from reference TRBV19 and TRBJ2-2): DGGITQSPKYLFRKEGQNVTLSCEQNLNHDAMYWYRQDPGQGLRLIYYSQIVNDFQKGDIAEGYSVSREKKESFPLTVTSAQKNPTAFYLCASSTTRDTGELFFGEGSRLTVL.